Many counts were recorded for the clone carrying this TCR beta chain. Germline CDR1 SEHNR, CDR2 FQNEAQ (reference sequence). Trimming removed 4 bases from V and 5 bases from J; junction bases left unmatched: 12. The CDR3 is 16 residues long. Time point meaning: newly diagnosed GD, antithyroid drugs for less than 3 months. PBMCs were the source of the RNA used for TCR sequencing. This record comes from a study of regulatory T cells in long-lasting Graves disease. CDR3 regions were amplified by Arm-PCR using iRepertoire HTBI primers to build TCR beta libraries. Each CDR3 protein gets one entry after TCRdb re-called the multiplex PCR reads with MiXCR. The sample shows hundreds of thousands of distinct CDR3 sequences, about 15% of them seen only once. The data also belong to a second study, concerning T cells in Graves' hyperthyroidism and ophthalmopathy.

This sequence was found in a woman aged 40 to 50 with Graves disease. The input for sequencing was peripheral blood mononuclear cells (PBMCs), taken at new diagnosis, from a patient treated with antithyroid drugs. The rearrangement uses TRBV7-9 and TRBJ2-5, with 8 bases fitting TRBD1. CDR3 bases: TGTGCCAGCAGCTCAGGACAGGGCGCGACATGGGAGACCCAGTACTTC. It encodes CASSSGQGATWETQYF.